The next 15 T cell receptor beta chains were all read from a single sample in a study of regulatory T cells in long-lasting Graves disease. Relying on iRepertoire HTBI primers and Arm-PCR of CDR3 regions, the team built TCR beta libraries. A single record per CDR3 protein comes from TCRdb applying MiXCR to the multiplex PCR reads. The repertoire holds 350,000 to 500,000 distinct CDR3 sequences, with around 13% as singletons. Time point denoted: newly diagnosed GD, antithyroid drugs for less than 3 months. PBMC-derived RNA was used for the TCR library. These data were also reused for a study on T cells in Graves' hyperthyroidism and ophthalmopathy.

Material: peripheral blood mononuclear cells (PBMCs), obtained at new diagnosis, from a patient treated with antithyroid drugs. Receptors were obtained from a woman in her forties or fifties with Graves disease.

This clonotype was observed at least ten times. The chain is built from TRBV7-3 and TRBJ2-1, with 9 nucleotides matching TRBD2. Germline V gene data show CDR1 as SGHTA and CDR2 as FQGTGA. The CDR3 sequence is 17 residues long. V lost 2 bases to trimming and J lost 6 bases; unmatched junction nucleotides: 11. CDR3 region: CASSLPASGTLANEQFF. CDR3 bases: TGTGCCAGCAGCTTACCGGCTAGCGGGACCCTTGCCAATGAGCAGTTCTTC.

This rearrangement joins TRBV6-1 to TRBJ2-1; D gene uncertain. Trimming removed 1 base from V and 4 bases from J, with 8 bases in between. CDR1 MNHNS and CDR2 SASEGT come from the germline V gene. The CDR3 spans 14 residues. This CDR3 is CASSEDPTYNEQFF. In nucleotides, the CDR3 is TGTGCCAGCAGTGAAGATCCAACATACAATGAGCAGTTCTTC.

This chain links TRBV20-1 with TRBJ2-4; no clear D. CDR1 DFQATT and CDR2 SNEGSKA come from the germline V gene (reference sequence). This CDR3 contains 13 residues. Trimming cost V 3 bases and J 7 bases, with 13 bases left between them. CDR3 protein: CSASKSQANIQYF. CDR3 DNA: TGCAGTGCTAGTAAAAGCCAGGCCAACATTCAGTACTTC.

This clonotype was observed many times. In nucleotides, the CDR3 is TGTGCCAGCTCACCTCGGGGGCAGGCGAACTATGGCTACACCTTC. Translation: CASSPRGQANYGYTF. The J gene is TRBJ1-2, the V gene TRBV18, with D possibly matching TRBD1 (6 bases). Germline assignment: CDR1 KGHSH and CDR2 LQKENI. V lost 3 bases, J lost 2 bases, and 13 bases lay in between. This CDR3 is built from 15 residues. Full variable domain (missing parts from reference TRBV18 and TRBJ1-2): NAGVMQNPRHLVRRRGQEARLRCSPMKGHSHVYWYRQLPEEGLKFMVYLQKENIIDESGMPKERFSAEFPKEGPSILRIQQVVRGDSAAYFCASSPRGQANYGYTFGSGTRLTVV.

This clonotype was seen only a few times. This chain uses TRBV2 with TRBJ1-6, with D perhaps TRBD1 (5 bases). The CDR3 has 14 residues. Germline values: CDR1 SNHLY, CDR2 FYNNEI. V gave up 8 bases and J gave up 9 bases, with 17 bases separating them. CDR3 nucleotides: TGTGCCAGCCACGTTGGCAGGAGGGGTTCACCCCTCCACTTT. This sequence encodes CASHVGRRGSPLHF.

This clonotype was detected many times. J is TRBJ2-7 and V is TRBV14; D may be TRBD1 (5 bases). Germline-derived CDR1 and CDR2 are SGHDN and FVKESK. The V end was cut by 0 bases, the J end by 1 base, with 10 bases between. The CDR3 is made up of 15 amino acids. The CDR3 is CASSQDRTRSYEQYF. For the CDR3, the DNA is TGTGCCAGCAGCCAAGACCGGACAAGATCCTACGAGCAGTACTTC.

The CDR3 DNA follows: TGTGCCAGCAGTGCCGGGACATACATCACAGATACGCAGTATTTT. It yields the protein CASSAGTYITDTQYF. V and J are TRBV6-1 and TRBJ2-3; a possible D gene is TRBD1 (6 bases). The CDR3 consists of 15 residues. Germline values: CDR1 MNHNS, CDR2 SASEGT. Trimming removed 4 bases at V and 2 bases at J, with 13 bases between.

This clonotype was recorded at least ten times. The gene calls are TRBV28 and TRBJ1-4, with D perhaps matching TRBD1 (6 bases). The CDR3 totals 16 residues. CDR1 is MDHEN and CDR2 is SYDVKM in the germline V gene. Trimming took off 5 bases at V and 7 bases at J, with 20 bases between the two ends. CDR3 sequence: CASSPIRQATGEKLFF. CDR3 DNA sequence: TGTGCCAGCAGTCCTATCAGACAGGCTACTGGTGAAAAACTGTTTTTT.

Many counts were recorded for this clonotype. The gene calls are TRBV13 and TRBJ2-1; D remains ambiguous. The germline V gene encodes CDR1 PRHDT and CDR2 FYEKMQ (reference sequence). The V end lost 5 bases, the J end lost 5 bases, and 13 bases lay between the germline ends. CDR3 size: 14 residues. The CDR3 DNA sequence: TGTGCCAGCAGCCTTGCAGAGAAGAACAATGAGCAGTTCTTC. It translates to CASSLAEKNNEQFF.

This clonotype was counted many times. The CDR3 sequence is CASTTMGLANTGELFF. The CDR3, as DNA: TGTGCCAGCACCACCATGGGGCTAGCGAACACCGGGGAGCTGTTTTTT. V gene TRBV28 combines with J gene TRBJ2-2, with D perhaps TRBD1 (5 bases). V lost 7 bases and J lost 0, with 15 bases in between. The CDR3 loop spans 16 amino acids. The V gene's germline CDR1 is MDHEN and CDR2 SYDVKM.

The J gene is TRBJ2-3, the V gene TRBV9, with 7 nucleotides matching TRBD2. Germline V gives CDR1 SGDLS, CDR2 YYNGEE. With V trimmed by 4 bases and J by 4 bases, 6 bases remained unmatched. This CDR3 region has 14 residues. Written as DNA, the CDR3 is TGTGCCAGCAGCTTCACTAGCGTTTCAGATACGCAGTATTTT. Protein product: CASSFTSVSDTQYF.

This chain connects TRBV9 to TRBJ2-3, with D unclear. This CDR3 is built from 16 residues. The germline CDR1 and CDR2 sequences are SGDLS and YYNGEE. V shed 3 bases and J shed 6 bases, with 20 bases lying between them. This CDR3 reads CASSERMGFDKDTQYF. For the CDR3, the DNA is TGTGCCAGCAGCGAGAGGATGGGGTTCGACAAGGATACGCAGTATTTT.

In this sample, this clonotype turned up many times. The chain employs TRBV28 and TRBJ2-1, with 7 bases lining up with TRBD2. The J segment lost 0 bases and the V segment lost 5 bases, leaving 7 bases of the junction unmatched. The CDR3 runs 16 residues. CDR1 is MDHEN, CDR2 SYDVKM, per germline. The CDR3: CASSLWGGSSYNEQFF. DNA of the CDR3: TGTGCCAGCAGTCTGTGGGGGGGGAGCTCCTACAATGAGCAGTTCTTC.

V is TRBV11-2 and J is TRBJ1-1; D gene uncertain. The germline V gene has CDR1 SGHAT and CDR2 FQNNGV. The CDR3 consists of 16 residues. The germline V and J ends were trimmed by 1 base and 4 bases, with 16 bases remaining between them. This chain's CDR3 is CASSLAVSSVGTEAFF. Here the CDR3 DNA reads TGTGCCAGCAGCTTAGCAGTTTCTAGTGTGGGCACTGAAGCTTTCTTT. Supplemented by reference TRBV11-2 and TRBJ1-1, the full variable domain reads EAGVAQSPRYKIIEKRQSVAFWCNPISGHATLYWYQQILGQGPKLLIQFQNNGVVDDSQLPKDRFSAERLKGVDSTLKIQPAKLEDSAVYLCASSLAVSSVGTEAFFGQGTRLTVV.

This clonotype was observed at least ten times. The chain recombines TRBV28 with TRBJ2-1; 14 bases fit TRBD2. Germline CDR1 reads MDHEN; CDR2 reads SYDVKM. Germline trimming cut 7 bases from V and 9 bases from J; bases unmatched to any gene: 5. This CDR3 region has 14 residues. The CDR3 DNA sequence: TGTGCCAGCACCCGGACTAGCGGGAGGTCTGAGCAGTTCTTC. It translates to CASTRTSGRSEQFF.